One sample yielded the 21 T cell receptor beta chains listed below, sequenced in a study of radiation and T cells in renal cell carcinoma. Noted time point: blood 4 weeks post-SBRT, at nephrectomy. Treatment defined: 15 Gy SBRT to primary tumor, nephrectomy 4 weeks later. Sequencing was performed with immunoSEQ multiplex PCR; in TCRdb, only in-frame clones are kept and a portion is missing. There are fewer than 45,000 clones in the sample; roughly four fifths occur only once, and around 26% lies in the top ten. This sample comprised blood, obtained from a patient whose treatment included radiotherapy and nephrectomy. These receptors were obtained from a woman between 65 and 79 years old with renal cell carcinoma.

A single count supports this clone. CDR3 in DNA: TGTGCCAGCAGTTTCAGTAGGGGGTCTTCTGTCTATGGCTACACCTTC. The encoded protein is CASSFSRGSSVYGYTF. The V and J genes are TRBV7-9 and TRBJ1-2; weak D call: TRBD1 (6 bases). The CDR3 is 16 residues long. The germline V gene encodes CDR1 SEHNR and CDR2 FQNEAQ (reference sequence). V was clipped by 6 bases and J by 4 bases, with 21 bases between them.

The chain joins TRBV7-9 to TRBJ2-7, with TRBD2 matching 11 bases. With V trimmed by 4 bases and J by 2 bases, 16 bases remained unmatched. The CDR3 runs 19 residues. Per germline, CDR1 SEHNR and CDR2 FQNEAQ (reference sequence). The CDR3 coding sequence is TGTGCCAGCAGCTCTGAATACGGGACTAGCGGAAACGAGGCCTACGAGCAGTACTTC. Translated, it gives CASSSEYGTSGNEAYEQYF.

The chain recombines TRBV10-2 with TRBJ1-4, with D perhaps TRBD1 (6 bases). The V end lost 6 bases, the J end lost 8 bases, and 13 bases lay between the germline ends. Germline V gives CDR1 WSHSY, CDR2 SAAADI. The CDR3 runs 13 residues. CDR3 in amino acids: CASREGGVEKLFF. Here the CDR3 DNA reads TGCGCCAGCAGGGAGGGGGGTGTAGAAAAACTGTTTTTT.

The chain uses TRBV2 and TRBJ1-5; D is perhaps TRBD1 (6 bases). Germline assignment: CDR1 SNHLY and CDR2 FYNNEI. The CDR3 is 15 amino acids. V gave up 5 bases and J gave up 1 base, with 12 bases separating them. This chain's CDR3 is CASSQQGGSNQPQHF. The CDR3, as DNA: TGTGCCAGCAGTCAACAGGGTGGGAGCAATCAGCCCCAGCATTTT.

The count of this clone is one. V and J are TRBV7-9 and TRBJ2-7, with D possibly matching TRBD1 (5 bases). The CDR3 extends over 13 amino acids. Trimming stripped 6 bases from V and 6 bases from J, with 15 bases between. Germline CDR1 and CDR2: SEHNR and FQNEAQ (reference sequence). The CDR3 nucleotides are TGTGCCAGCAGTCATAGGCAGGGTTCCGAGCAGTACTTC. It codes for CASSHRQGSEQYF.

This chain uses TRBV30 with TRBJ2-1; 14 bases fit TRBD2. V gave up 5 bases and J gave up 13 bases; unmatched junction bases: 13. The length of the CDR3 is 15 residues. Germline CDR1 and CDR2: GTSNPN and SVGIG (reference sequence). In DNA, the CDR3 is TGTGCCTGGGGATCTACCGGGACTAGCGGGAGCGGACAGTTCTTC. Translation gives CAWGSTGTSGSGQFF.

This chain uses TRBV5-4 with TRBJ2-7; 8 bases line up with TRBD2. Germline CDR1 and CDR2: SGHNT and YYREEE (reference sequence). With 4 bases clipped from V and 5 bases from J, the junction kept 20 bases outside the gene matches. This CDR3 region has 18 residues. Here the CDR3 DNA reads TGTGCCAGCAGCCAGGGGATTAGCGGGGACCTCCAGGTAAACGAGCAGTACTTC. Its translation is CASSQGISGDLQVNEQYF.

The DNA for the CDR3 is TGTGCCAGTAGGGCCGGGACACTTGAATCCTACGAGCAGTACTTC. Encoded protein: CASRAGTLESYEQYF. The rearrangement joins TRBV19 to TRBJ2-7; perhaps TRBD1 as D (6 bases). Per the germline V gene, CDR1 is LNHDA and CDR2 is SQIVND (reference sequence). With 6 bases removed from V and 1 base from J, the gap between germline ends came to 16 bases. The CDR3 has 15 residues.

This rearrangement joins TRBV19 to TRBJ2-7, with 15 bases aligning to TRBD2. Germline assignment: CDR1 LNHDA and CDR2 SQIVND (reference sequence). The CDR3 runs to 15 residues. J was trimmed by 7 bases and V by 6 bases; bases with no gene match: 7. For the CDR3, the DNA is TGTGCCAGTAGCAATCCGGGACTAGCGGGAGGTGAGCAGTACTTC. Translation: CASSNPGLAGGEQYF.

This chain connects TRBV7-6 to TRBJ1-4, with 9 bases lining up with TRBD1. This CDR3 has 15 residues. The germline CDR1 and CDR2 sequences are SGHVS and FNYEAQ. Trimming cost V 5 bases and J 5 bases; bases outside gene matches: 6. DNA of the CDR3: TGTGCCAGCAGCAGCCCGGGACAGGGAAATGAAAAACTGTTTTTT. This translates into CASSSPGQGNEKLFF.

The chain carries TRBV4-3 and TRBJ2-7; the match to TRBD1 covers 7 bases. The J segment lost 3 bases and the V segment lost 2 bases, leaving 16 bases of the junction unmatched. Looked up from germline, CDR1 is LGHNA and CDR2 is YSLEER. CDR3 length: 18 residues. This CDR3 reads CASSQNTITGVDLYEQYF. The CDR3 DNA is TGCGCCAGCAGCCAAAATACCATCACAGGGGTCGACCTCTACGAGCAGTACTTC.

The chain recombines TRBV2 with TRBJ1-2; TRBD1 matches at 8 bases. Germline V gene sequence: CDR1 SNHLY, CDR2 FYNNEI. V was pared by 3 bases and J by 5 bases, with 2 bases of the junction left unmatched. The CDR3 loop spans 13 amino acids. CDR3 sequence (DNA): TGTGCCAGCAGTGATACAGGGGGATATGGCTACACCTTC. This gives the protein CASSDTGGYGYTF.

The rearrangement joins TRBV30 to TRBJ2-1; 11 positions match TRBD2. V shed 2 bases, J shed 5 bases, and the junction held 8 bases outside the gene matches. The germline V gene encodes CDR1 GTSNPN and CDR2 SVGIG (reference sequence). The CDR3 runs to 16 residues. The CDR3 reads CAWSQTGTSGHNEQFF. The CDR3 DNA is TGTGCCTGGAGTCAAACCGGGACTAGCGGACACAATGAGCAGTTCTTC.

The chain couples TRBV5-1 to TRBJ1-4; tentatively, D is TRBD1 (5 bases). Trimming shortened V by 0 bases and J by 7 bases, and 16 bases separated the two germline ends. Germline CDR1 SGHRS, CDR2 YFSETQ. The CDR3 is 16 amino acids. The CDR3 region has the DNA TGCGCCAGCAGCTTGGGGGCGGCTGGTGGGACTGAAAAACTGTTTTTT. Translation gives CASSLGAAGGTEKLFF.

The chain has TRBV2 and TRBJ1-1; 7 bases line up with TRBD1. V was pared by 4 bases and J by 2 bases, with 4 bases of the junction left unmatched. CDR1 is SNHLY, CDR2 FYNNEI, per germline. The CDR3 extends over 14 amino acids. The CDR3 coding sequence is TGTGCCAGCAGTGGACAGGGATTCAACACTGAAGCTTTCTTT. Protein: CASSGQGFNTEAFF.

This clone has a single count. V is TRBV27 and J is TRBJ2-7; no clear D gene. V gave up 2 bases and J gave up 1 base, with 6 bases separating them. Germline assignment: CDR1 MNHEY and CDR2 SMNVEV (reference sequence). This CDR3 region has 13 residues. The CDR3 region is CASSLVRSYEQYF. The CDR3 DNA follows: TGTGCCAGCAGTTTAGTCAGGTCCTACGAGCAGTACTTC.

The table lists this clone with a few counts. This chain uses TRBV13 with TRBJ2-7, with D possibly being TRBD1 or TRBD2 (5 bases each). The length of the CDR3 is 15 residues. Trimming removed 4 bases at V and 4 bases at J, with 17 bases between. CDR1 and CDR2 (germline): PRHDT, FYEKMQ (reference sequence). The CDR3 loop is CASSSSRDGSYEQYF. Here the CDR3 DNA reads TGTGCCAGCAGCTCCTCTCGGGACGGGTCATACGAGCAGTACTTC.

The V and J genes are TRBV19 and TRBJ1-3, with TRBD1 identical over 7 bases. Trimming took 3 bases from V and 0 from J; bases not matched to a gene: 14. The CDR3 totals 19 residues. Germline lookup yields CDR1 LNHDA and CDR2 SQIVND (reference sequence). CDR3 nucleotides: TGTGCCAGTAGTATTCTATTTCCGGGACAGTCATACTCTGGAAACACCATATATTTT. It is translated as CASSILFPGQSYSGNTIYF. The variable domain in full, completed from reference TRBV19 and TRBJ1-3, reads DGGITQSPKYLFRKEGQNVTLSCEQNLNHDAMYWYRQDPGQGLRLIYYSQIVNDFQKGDIAEGYSVSREKKESFPLTVTSAQKNPTAFYLCASSILFPGQSYSGNTIYFGEGSWLTVV.

This chain joins TRBV4-2 and TRBJ2-3; D not resolved. This CDR3 region has 13 residues. The germline gives CDR1 LGHNA, CDR2 YNFKEQ. V gave up 0 bases and J gave up 4 bases, with 5 bases separating them. The DNA of the CDR3 is TGTGCCAGCAGCCAAGATAGCCCAGATACGCAGTATTTT. This codes for CASSQDSPDTQYF.

The rearrangement joins TRBV5-1 to TRBJ2-6; tentatively, D is TRBD1 (7 bases). From germline, CDR1 is SGHRS and CDR2 YFSETQ. V lost 4 bases, J lost 7 bases, and 18 bases lay in between. This CDR3 is built from 16 residues. The CDR3 sequence: CASSPGYRGGANVLTF. DNA for the CDR3: TGCGCCAGCAGCCCCGGGTACAGGGGAGGTGCCAACGTCCTGACTTTC.

This clone was recorded only once. The rearrangement joins TRBV6-5 to TRBJ2-5, with 10 positions matching TRBD1. The length of the CDR3 is 15 residues. CDR1 and CDR2 from the germline V gene are MNHEY and SVGAGI. J was trimmed by 1 base and V by 6 bases; bases with no gene match: 5. The CDR3 here is CASSHGQGVQETQYF. CDR3 DNA: TGTGCCAGCAGCCACGGACAGGGGGTCCAAGAGACCCAGTACTTC.